This T cell receptor delta chain was documented in a study of delta chain sequences of gamma delta T cells (dated by TCRdb to about 2017). For this clone: Its recognized antigen is unknown. At one end the junction does not follow the germline gene, possibly because of a read error.

From the cysteine through the phenylalanine, the CDR3 covers 16 amino acids. The DNA shown is the 48-base CDR3, in frame from base 1. Reading the germline V gene (reference sequence) gives CDR1 TVYSNPD and CDR2 GDNSRS. The protocol used for the library was PCR. Sequencing was performed on an Illumina MiSeq. Identical DNA sequences were merged into single rows after TCRdb reprocessed the public reads with CATT. The sample table contains about 3,400 delta-chain clones; only one count was recorded for about 61% of them. 45% to 60% of the sample rests with the top ten. The sample consisted of a tumor sample. The TCR comes from a human donor with breast cancer. The V and J genes are TRDV3 and TRDJ1; no confident D gene assignment can be made. DNA sequence: TGTGCCTTTTTTGAGGTCTGGTTTATGAGGACCGATAATCTCATCTTT. The encoded protein is CAFFEVWFMRTDNLIF.